The 3 T cell receptor beta chains reported below all come from one sample, sequenced in a study of early T cells in non-severe SARS-CoV-2 infection. TCRdb re-analysed the 5' RACE reads in MiXCR, keeping a single row per CDR3 protein. The table shows about 83,000 distinct CDR3 sequences, with about 10% occurring only once. Specimen: whole blood, collected at baseline. All receptors come from an adult who was a healthcare worker with PCR-confirmed SARS-CoV-2 infection or an uninfected control (not recorded which).

In this sample, this clonotype turned up many times. The rearrangement uses TRBV6-5 and TRBJ2-7; the D gene could be TRBD1 or TRBD2 (5 bases each). CDR1 MNHEY and CDR2 SVGAGI come from the germline V gene. This CDR3 region has 13 residues. Trimming pared 6 bases from V and 5 bases from J, leaving 14 bases between. CDR3 sequence reads: CASRTTPGNEQYF. For the CDR3, the DNA is TGTGCCAGCAGGACTACTCCAGGGAACGAGCAGTACTTC.

This sequence joins TRBV28 and TRBJ2-1; 8 nucleotides align to TRBD2. From germline, CDR1 is MDHEN and CDR2 SYDVKM. The trim removed 5 bases at V and 10 bases at J, leaving 10 bases unmatched. The CDR3 has 14 residues. CDR3 sequence reads: CASSRTGGPGEQFF. CDR3 DNA sequence: TGTGCCAGCAGTCGAACGGGGGGGCCTGGGGAGCAGTTCTTC. Supplemented by reference TRBV28 and TRBJ2-1, the full variable domain reads DVKVTQSSRYLVKRTGEKVFLECVQDMDHENMFWYRQDPGLGLRLIYFSYDVKMKEKGDIPEGYSVSREKKERFSLILESASTNQTSMYLCASSRTGGPGEQFFGPGTRLTVL.

As DNA, the CDR3 is TGTGCCAGCAGCCAGCCAGGGGGACGAGAGACCCAGTACTTC. Amino acid sequence: CASSQPGGRETQYF. The chain has TRBV3-1 and TRBJ2-5; 7 bases line up with TRBD1. The CDR3 covers 14 residues. With V trimmed by 3 bases and J by 4 bases, 5 bases remained unmatched. Germline assignment: CDR1 LGHDT and CDR2 YNNKEL (reference sequence).